Shown below are 23 T cell receptor beta chains from a single sample sequenced in a study of blood T cell repertoires in COVID-19. Clones were read by immunoSEQ multiplex PCR, and TCRdb kept only the in-frame ones, dropping some. Among 200,000 or so clones, 65% to 85% were seen once, and the ten largest hold less than 9.5%. The material sequenced was PBMCs or T cells enriched from blood (not recorded which). All receptors derive from a man aged 35 to 55 who had recovered from COVID-19.

This sequence joins TRBV10-3 and TRBJ2-2; unclear D gene. Trimming left V 3 bases short and J 0 bases short, with 11 bases between. The germline CDR1 and CDR2 sequences are ENHRY and SYGVKD. The CDR3 loop spans 16 amino acids. The CDR3 DNA reads TGTGCCATCAGTGATCTTAGCAAGACGAACACCGGGGAGCTGTTTTTT. This encodes CAISDLSKTNTGELFF.

The chain uses TRBV6-2 or TRBV6-3 and TRBJ1-2; 8 nucleotides align to TRBD1. J gave up 8 bases and V 2 bases, and 7 bases lay outside the gene matches. This CDR3 region has 14 residues. The germline gives CDR1 MNHEY, CDR2 SVGEGT. The CDR3 bases are TGTGCCAGCAGTTACCCCTTTGACAGGGGCGGCTACACCTTC. It is translated as CASSYPFDRGGYTF.

The chain carries TRBV5-4 and TRBJ2-5; 7 bases fit TRBD1. This CDR3 is 14 amino acids long. Germline V gene lookup returns CDR1 SGHNT and CDR2 YYREEE (reference sequence). V was clipped by 4 bases and J by 1 base; unmatched bases: 4. The CDR3 protein is CASSPGTAQETQYF. In DNA, the CDR3 is TGTGCCAGCAGCCCAGGGACAGCCCAAGAGACCCAGTACTTC.

The chain has TRBV18 and TRBJ1-1; 7 bases are shared with TRBD1. Germline V gene lookup returns CDR1 KGHSH and CDR2 LQKENI. V lost 1 base and J lost 4; bases outside the gene matches: 9. The CDR3 covers 16 residues. CDR3 DNA: TGTGCCAGCTCACCACAGGGGGCGACAGCGGGCACTGAAGCTTTCTTT. It specifies CASSPQGATAGTEAFF.

This CDR3 reads CASSLSAGQGSSYEQYF. Here the CDR3 DNA reads TGTGCCAGCAGCCTTTCGGCCGGACAGGGTAGTTCCTACGAGCAGTACTTC. The chain carries TRBV14 and TRBJ2-7; 8 bases match TRBD1. Germline V CDR1 and CDR2: SGHDN, FVKESK. The CDR3 runs 17 residues. With V trimmed by 4 bases and J by 1 base, 12 bases remained unmatched.

This clone was picked up one time. The chain couples TRBV28 to TRBJ1-1; unclear D gene. V gave up 6 bases and J gave up 2 bases, with 10 bases separating them. The CDR3 loop spans 13 amino acids. Germline CDR1 MDHEN, CDR2 SYDVKM. As DNA, the CDR3 is TGTGCCAGCAGCGACACATTAAACACTGAAGCTTTCTTT. As protein: CASSDTLNTEAFF.

The chain uses TRBV5-4 and TRBJ1-2, with 7 positions matching TRBD1. CDR1 is SGHNT and CDR2 is YYREEE in the germline V gene (reference sequence). Trimming removed 4 bases from V and 0 bases from J; junction bases left unmatched: 9. The CDR3 is 16 residues long. The chain's CDR3 is CASSKTGTAANYGYTF. DNA of the CDR3: TGTGCCAGCAGCAAGACCGGGACAGCAGCTAACTATGGCTACACCTTC.

This chain uses TRBV2 with TRBJ2-2; D not resolved. The V gene's germline CDR1 is SNHLY and CDR2 FYNNEI. The CDR3 extends over 12 amino acids. The V gene lost 6 bases and the J gene lost 5 bases, with 7 bases spanning the gap. For the CDR3, the DNA is TGTGCCAGCAGACCCGGGACCGGGGAGCTGTTTTTT. This encodes CASRPGTGELFF.

The genes are TRBV10-3 and TRBJ1-5, with D maybe TRBD1 (5 bases). V dropped 10 bases and J dropped 0 bases, with 19 bases sitting between them. Per germline, CDR1 ENHRY and CDR2 SYGVKD. This CDR3 contains 16 residues. The CDR3 spells CATSIGRAHSNQPQHF. CDR3 in DNA: TGTGCCACCTCTATTGGCAGGGCCCATAGCAATCAGCCCCAGCATTTT.

Of note for this clone: Other DNA sequences in the same sample also yield this CDR3. The rearrangement uses TRBV5-1 and TRBJ1-1; 9 bases are a match to TRBD1. This CDR3 contains 16 residues. Germline V gene sequence: CDR1 SGHRS, CDR2 YFSETQ. V lost 4 bases and J lost 1; bases outside the gene matches: 8. In DNA, the CDR3 is TGCGCCAGCAGCCCCGGGACAGGGAGGACGAACACTGAAGCTTTCTTT. Amino acid sequence: CASSPGTGRTNTEAFF.

V is TRBV10-3 and J is TRBJ1-6; TRBD1 might be the D (6 bases). There are 14 residues in the CDR3. The germline V gene has CDR1 ENHRY and CDR2 SYGVKD. V was pared by 0 bases and J by 11 bases, with 11 bases between. CDR3 sequence: CAISESGASPPLHF. The CDR3 region has the DNA TGTGCCATCAGTGAGTCGGGGGCATCGCCACCCCTCCACTTT.

The chain's CDR3 is CASSRDSSYGYTF. CDR3 coding DNA: TGTGCCAGCAGCCGCGACAGTAGCTATGGCTACACCTTC. V gene TRBV3-1 (or the pseudogene TRBV3-2) combines with J gene TRBJ1-2, with TRBD1 as a possible D gene (5 bases). Germline V CDR1 and CDR2: LGHDT, YNNKEL (reference sequence). The CDR3 runs 13 residues. Between the trimmed V and J ends, which lost 4 bases and 4 bases, there was a span of 10 bases.

This clone has a single count. The rearrangement joins TRBV5-1 to TRBJ1-1, with TRBD1 matching 11 bases. The CDR3 extends over 16 amino acids. Looked up from germline, CDR1 is SGHRS and CDR2 is YFSETQ. Trimming cost V 2 bases and J 0 bases; bases outside gene matches: 3. The CDR3 DNA reads as TGCGCCAGCAGCTTAGGGGACAGGGGGGTGAACACTGAAGCTTTCTTT. Its protein is CASSLGDRGVNTEAFF.

This clone was counted only a few times. The chain carries TRBV6-5 and TRBJ1-1, with TRBD1 identical over 7 bases. CDR1 and CDR2 from the germline V gene are MNHEY and SVGAGI. The CDR3 runs to 16 residues. V lost 2 bases to trimming and J lost 0 bases; unmatched junction nucleotides: 6. CDR3 region: CASSYKTGQLNTEAFF. The CDR3 region has the DNA TGTGCCAGCAGTTACAAGACGGGACAGCTGAACACTGAAGCTTTCTTT.

The chain employs TRBV5-4 and TRBJ2-5, with TRBD2 identical over 9 bases. This CDR3 has 15 residues. Germline CDR1 SGHNT, CDR2 YYREEE (reference sequence). V was pared by 0 bases and J by 2 bases, with 2 bases of the junction left unmatched. The DNA of the CDR3 is TGTGCCAGCAGCTTGGTAGCGGGGGAGCAAGAGACCCAGTACTTC. This gives the protein CASSLVAGEQETQYF.

This clone was observed once. The rearrangement uses TRBV7-8 and TRBJ1-1; possibly TRBD1 for D (5 bases). Germline CDR1 is SGHVS and CDR2 is FQNEAQ. V was shortened by 4 bases and J by 8 bases, with 14 bases between the two germline ends. There are 13 residues in the CDR3. Here the CDR3 reads CASSSSPTDEAFF. CDR3 sequence (DNA): TGTGCCAGCAGCTCATCACCGACAGACGAAGCTTTCTTT.

V and J are TRBV9 and TRBJ1-1, with D possibly being TRBD1 (6 bases). V was trimmed by 4 bases and J by 6 bases, leaving 19 bases between them. The CDR3 is 15 amino acids. Germline CDR1 is SGDLS and CDR2 is YYNGEE. The CDR3 loop reads CASSSDFGGRAEAFF. DNA for the CDR3: TGTGCCAGCAGCTCCGACTTCGGGGGGCGTGCTGAAGCTTTCTTT.

V usage is TRBV10-3 and J usage is TRBJ1-1; a possible D gene is TRBD1 (6 bases). The CDR3 runs 14 residues. The V end lost 10 bases, the J end lost 1 base, and 16 bases lay between the germline ends. Per germline, CDR1 ENHRY and CDR2 SYGVKD. CDR3 DNA sequence: TGTGCCACTGACGAGCAGGGGAAGAACACTGAAGCTTTCTTT. It is translated as CATDEQGKNTEAFF.

The chain links TRBV7-2 to TRBJ1-2, with D hard to call. This CDR3 spans 14 amino acids. Germline V lookup: CDR1 SGHTA, CDR2 FQGNSA. V dropped 5 bases and J dropped 5 bases, with 15 bases sitting between them. CDR3 sequence reads: CASSPSYRGYGYTF. The CDR3 DNA follows: TGTGCCAGCAGCCCGAGTTATCGAGGGTATGGCTACACCTTC.

V is TRBV6-1 and J is TRBJ2-7; 8 bases map to TRBD1. The CDR3 length is 15 residues. Trimming took 2 bases from V and 7 from J; bases not matched to a gene: 10. In germline, CDR1 is MNHNS, CDR2 SASEGT. CDR3 protein: CASSESVNRGREQYF. Here the CDR3 DNA reads TGTGCCAGCAGTGAAAGCGTTAACAGGGGGAGAGAGCAGTACTTC.

The gene calls are TRBV2 and TRBJ2-3; TRBD2 might be the D (6 bases). V was pared by 5 bases and J by 5 bases, with 14 bases between. This CDR3 is 14 amino acids long. From germline, CDR1 is SNHLY and CDR2 FYNNEI. The CDR3 DNA follows: TGTGCCAGCAGTAGGGACTTACAGATAGATACGCAGTATTTT. Translation: CASSRDLQIDTQYF.

The chain combines TRBV15 with TRBJ1-3, with D perhaps matching TRBD1 (5 bases). Germline lookup yields CDR1 LNHNV and CDR2 YYDKDF (reference sequence). V was cut by 0 bases and J by 2 bases, with 11 bases left in between. The CDR3 sequence is 16 residues long. CDR3 amino acids: CATSRDSGRAGNTIYF. The CDR3 region has the DNA TGTGCCACCAGCAGAGATTCGGGCAGGGCTGGAAACACCATATATTTT.

The chain uses TRBV14 and TRBJ1-2, with a tentative D call TRBD1 (5 bases). Trimming removed 0 bases at V and 4 bases at J, with 9 bases between. Germline-derived CDR1 and CDR2 are SGHDN and FVKESK. This CDR3 is built from 14 residues. CDR3 protein: CASSQEAGGYGYTF. The CDR3 DNA sequence: TGTGCCAGCAGCCAAGAGGCCGGGGGCTATGGCTACACCTTC.